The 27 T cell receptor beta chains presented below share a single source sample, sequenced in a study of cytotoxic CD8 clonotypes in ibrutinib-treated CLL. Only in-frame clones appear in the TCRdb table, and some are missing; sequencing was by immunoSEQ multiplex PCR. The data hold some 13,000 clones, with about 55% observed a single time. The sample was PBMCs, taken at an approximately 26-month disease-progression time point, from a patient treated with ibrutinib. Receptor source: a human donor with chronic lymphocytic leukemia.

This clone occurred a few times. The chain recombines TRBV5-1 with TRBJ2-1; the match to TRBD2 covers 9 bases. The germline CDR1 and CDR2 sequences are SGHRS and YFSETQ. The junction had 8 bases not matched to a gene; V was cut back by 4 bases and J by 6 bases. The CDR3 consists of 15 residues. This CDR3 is CASSTGTSQSNEQFF. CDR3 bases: TGCGCCAGCAGCACCGGGACTAGCCAAAGCAATGAGCAGTTCTTC.

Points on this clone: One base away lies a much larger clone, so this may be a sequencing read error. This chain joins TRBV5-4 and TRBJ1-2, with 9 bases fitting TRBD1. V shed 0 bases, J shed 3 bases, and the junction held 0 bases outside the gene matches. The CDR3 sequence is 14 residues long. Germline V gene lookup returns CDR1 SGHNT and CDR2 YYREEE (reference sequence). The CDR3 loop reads CASSLGDRDYGYTF. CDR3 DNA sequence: TGTGCCAGCAGCTTGGGGGACAGGGACTATGGCTACACCTTC.

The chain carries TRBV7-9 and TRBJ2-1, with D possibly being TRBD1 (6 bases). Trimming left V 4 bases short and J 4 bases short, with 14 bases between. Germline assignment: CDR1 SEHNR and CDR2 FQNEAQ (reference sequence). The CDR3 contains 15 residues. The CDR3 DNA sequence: TGTGCCAGCAGCTCCGGGACAAATACTTACAATGAGCAGTTCTTC. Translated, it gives CASSSGTNTYNEQFF.

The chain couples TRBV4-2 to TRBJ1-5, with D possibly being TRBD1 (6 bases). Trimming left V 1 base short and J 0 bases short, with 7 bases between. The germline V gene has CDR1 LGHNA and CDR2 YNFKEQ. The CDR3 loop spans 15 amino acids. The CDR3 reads CASSQGTDSNQPQHF. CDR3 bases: TGTGCCAGCAGCCAAGGGACAGATAGCAATCAGCCCCAGCATTTT.

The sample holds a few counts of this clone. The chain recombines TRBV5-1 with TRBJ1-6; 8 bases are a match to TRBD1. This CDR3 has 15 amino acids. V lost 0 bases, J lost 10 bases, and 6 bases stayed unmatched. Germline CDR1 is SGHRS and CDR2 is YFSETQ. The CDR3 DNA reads TGCGCCAGCAGCTTGGCCGACAGGGGACAATCACCCCTCCACTTT. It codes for CASSLADRGQSPLHF.

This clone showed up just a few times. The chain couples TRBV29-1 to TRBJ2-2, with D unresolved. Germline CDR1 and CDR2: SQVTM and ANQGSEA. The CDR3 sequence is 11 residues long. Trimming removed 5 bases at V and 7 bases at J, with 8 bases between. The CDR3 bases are TGCAGCGTTTTCCTCGACGGGGAGCTGTTTTTT. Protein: CSVFLDGELFF.

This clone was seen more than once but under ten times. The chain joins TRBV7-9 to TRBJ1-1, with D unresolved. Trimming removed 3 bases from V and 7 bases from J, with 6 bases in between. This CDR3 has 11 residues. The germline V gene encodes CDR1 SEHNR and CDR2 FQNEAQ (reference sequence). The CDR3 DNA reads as TGTGCCAGCAGCTTCGAGGTTGAAGCTTTCTTT. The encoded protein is CASSFEVEAFF.

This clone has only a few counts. CDR3 region: CASSVGQGGHTEAFF. The CDR3, as DNA: TGTGCCAGCAGCGTCGGACAGGGAGGACACACTGAAGCTTTCTTT. The chain carries TRBV11-2 and TRBJ1-1; 8 positions agree with TRBD1. Germline-derived CDR1 and CDR2 are SGHAT and FQNNGV. The CDR3 is made up of 15 amino acids. The V gene end was trimmed by 5 bases and the J gene end by 3 bases; junction bases not matched to a gene: 8. Variable domain in full (rest from reference TRBV11-2 and TRBJ1-1): EAGVAQSPRYKIIEKRQSVAFWCNPISGHATLYWYQQILGQGPKLLIQFQNNGVVDDSQLPKDRFSAERLKGVDSTLKIQPAKLEDSAVYLCASSVGQGGHTEAFFGQGTRLTVV.

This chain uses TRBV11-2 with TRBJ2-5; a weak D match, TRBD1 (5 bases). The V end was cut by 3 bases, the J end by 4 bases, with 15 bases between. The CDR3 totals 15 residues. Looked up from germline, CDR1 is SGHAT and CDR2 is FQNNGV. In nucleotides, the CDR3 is TGTGCCAGCAGCTTGAAGGCCAGGGTCGGAGAGACCCAGTACTTC. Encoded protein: CASSLKARVGETQYF.

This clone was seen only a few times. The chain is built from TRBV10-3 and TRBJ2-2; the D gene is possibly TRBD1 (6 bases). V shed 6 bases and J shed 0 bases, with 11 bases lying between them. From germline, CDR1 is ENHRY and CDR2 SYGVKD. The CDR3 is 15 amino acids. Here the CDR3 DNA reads TGTGCCATCAGGACAGGTCAGACGAACACCGGGGAGCTGTTTTTT. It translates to CAIRTGQTNTGELFF.

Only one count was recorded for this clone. CDR3 sequence reads: CASSSRGYGYTF. The DNA for the CDR3 is TGTGCCAGCTCATCTCGGGGGTATGGCTACACCTTC. J is TRBJ1-2 and V is TRBV18; tentatively, D is TRBD1 (5 bases). With 5 bases removed from V and 5 bases from J, the gap between germline ends came to 9 bases. Germline CDR1 KGHSH, CDR2 LQKENI. The CDR3 extends over 12 amino acids.

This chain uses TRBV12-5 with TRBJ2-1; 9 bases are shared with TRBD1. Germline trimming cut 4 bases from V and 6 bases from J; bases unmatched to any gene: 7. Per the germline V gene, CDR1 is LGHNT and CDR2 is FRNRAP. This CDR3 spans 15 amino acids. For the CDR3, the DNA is TGTGCTAGTGGTTATACAGGGGGCTTCACCAATGAGCAGTTCTTC. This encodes CASGYTGGFTNEQFF.

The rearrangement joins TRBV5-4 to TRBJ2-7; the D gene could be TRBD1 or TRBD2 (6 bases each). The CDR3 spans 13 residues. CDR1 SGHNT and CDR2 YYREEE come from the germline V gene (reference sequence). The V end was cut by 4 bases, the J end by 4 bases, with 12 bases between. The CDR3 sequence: CASSGEGGYEQYF. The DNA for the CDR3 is TGTGCCAGCAGCGGGGAAGGGGGGTACGAGCAGTACTTC.

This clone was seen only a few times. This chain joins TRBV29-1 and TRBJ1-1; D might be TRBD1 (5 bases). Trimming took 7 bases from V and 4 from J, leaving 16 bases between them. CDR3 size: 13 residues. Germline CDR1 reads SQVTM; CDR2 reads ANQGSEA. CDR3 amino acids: CSARSGAATEAFF. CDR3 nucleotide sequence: TGCAGCGCACGGTCTGGGGCGGCCACTGAAGCTTTCTTT.

DNA for the CDR3: TGTGCCAGCACCCCCTCGTCCGGTGGGGACACTGAAGCTTTCTTT. Its protein product is CASTPSSGGDTEAFF. The rearrangement links TRBV2 to TRBJ1-1; D is unresolved. Germline CDR1 SNHLY, CDR2 FYNNEI. The CDR3 is made up of 15 amino acids. Trimming cost V 7 bases and J 3 bases, with 18 bases left between them.

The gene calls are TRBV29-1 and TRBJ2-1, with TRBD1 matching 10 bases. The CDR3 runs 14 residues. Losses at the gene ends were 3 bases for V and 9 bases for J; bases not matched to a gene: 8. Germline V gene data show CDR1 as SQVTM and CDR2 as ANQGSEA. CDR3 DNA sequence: TGCAGCGTTGAGCAAGGGACAGGGGAGGGTGAGCAGTTCTTC. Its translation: CSVEQGTGEGEQFF.

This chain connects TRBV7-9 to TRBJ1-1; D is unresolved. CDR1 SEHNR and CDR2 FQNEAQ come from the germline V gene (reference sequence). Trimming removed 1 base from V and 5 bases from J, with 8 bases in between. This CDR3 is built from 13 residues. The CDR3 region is CASSLDPGTEAFF. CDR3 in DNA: TGTGCCAGCAGCTTAGATCCGGGGACTGAAGCTTTCTTT.

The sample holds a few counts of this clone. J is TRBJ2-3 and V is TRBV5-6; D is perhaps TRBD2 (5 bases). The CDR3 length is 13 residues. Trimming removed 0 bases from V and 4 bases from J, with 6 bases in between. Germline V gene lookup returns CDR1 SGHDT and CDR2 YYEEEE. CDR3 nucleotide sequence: TGTGCCAGCAGCTTGGGAGGGCCAGATACGCAGTATTTT. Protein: CASSLGGPDTQYF.

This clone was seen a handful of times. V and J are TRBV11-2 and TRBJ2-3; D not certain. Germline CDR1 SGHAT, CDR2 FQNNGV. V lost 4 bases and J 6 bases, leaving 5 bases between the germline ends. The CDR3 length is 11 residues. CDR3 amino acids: CASSSWDTQYF. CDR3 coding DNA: TGTGCCAGCAGCTCCTGGGATACGCAGTATTTT.

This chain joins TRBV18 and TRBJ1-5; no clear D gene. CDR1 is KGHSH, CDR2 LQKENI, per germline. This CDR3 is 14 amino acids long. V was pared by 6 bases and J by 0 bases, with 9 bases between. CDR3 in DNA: TGTGCCAGCTCGGTGGACCTTAGCAATCAGCCCCAGCATTTT. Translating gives CASSVDLSNQPQHF.

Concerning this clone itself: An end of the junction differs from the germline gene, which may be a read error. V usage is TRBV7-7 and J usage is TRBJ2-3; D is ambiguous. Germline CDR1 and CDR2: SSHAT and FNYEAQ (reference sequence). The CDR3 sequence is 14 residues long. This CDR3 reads CASSRLDSTDTQYF. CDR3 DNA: TGTGCTAGCAGCCGACTCGACAGCACAGATACGCAGTATTTT.

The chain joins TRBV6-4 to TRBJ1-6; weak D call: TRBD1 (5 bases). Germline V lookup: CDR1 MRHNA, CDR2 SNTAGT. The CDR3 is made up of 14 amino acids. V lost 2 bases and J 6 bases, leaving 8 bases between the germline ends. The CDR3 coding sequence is TGTGCCAGCAGTGACAGGGGTGGTAATTCACCCCTCCACTTT. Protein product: CASSDRGGNSPLHF.

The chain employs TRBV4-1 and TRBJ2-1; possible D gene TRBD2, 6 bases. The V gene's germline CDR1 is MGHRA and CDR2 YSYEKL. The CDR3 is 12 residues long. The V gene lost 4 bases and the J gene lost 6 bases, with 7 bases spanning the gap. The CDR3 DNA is TGCGCCAGCAGCCCCGGGGGCAATGAGCAGTTCTTC. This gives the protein CASSPGGNEQFF.

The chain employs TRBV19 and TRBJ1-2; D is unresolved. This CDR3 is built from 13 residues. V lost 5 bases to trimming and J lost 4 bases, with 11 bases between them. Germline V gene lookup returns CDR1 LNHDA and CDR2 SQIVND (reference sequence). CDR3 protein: CASSDGDRYGYTF. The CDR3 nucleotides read TGTGCCAGTAGTGACGGGGATCGCTATGGCTACACCTTC. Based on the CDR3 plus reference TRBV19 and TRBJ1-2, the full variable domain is DGGITQSPKYLFRKEGQNVTLSCEQNLNHDAMYWYRQDPGQGLRLIYYSQIVNDFQKGDIAEGYSVSREKKESFPLTVTSAQKNPTAFYLCASSDGDRYGYTFGSGTRLTVV.

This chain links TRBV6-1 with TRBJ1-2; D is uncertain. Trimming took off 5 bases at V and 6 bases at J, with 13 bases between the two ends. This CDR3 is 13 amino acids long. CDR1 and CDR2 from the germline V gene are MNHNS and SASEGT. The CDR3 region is CASSWSPFDGYTF. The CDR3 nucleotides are TGTGCCAGCAGTTGGTCCCCATTCGATGGCTACACCTTC.

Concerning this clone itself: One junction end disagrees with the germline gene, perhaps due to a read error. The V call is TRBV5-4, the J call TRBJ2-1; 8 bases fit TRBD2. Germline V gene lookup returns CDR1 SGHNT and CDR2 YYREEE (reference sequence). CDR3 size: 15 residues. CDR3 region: CASGFNGGAYNEQFF. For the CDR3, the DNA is TGTGCCAGCGGCTTTAACGGGGGGGCCTACAATGAGCAGTTCTTC.

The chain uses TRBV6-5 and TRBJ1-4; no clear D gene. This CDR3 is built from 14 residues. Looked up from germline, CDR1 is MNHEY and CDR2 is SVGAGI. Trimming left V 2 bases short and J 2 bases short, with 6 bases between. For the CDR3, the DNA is TGTGCCAGCAGTTACCCTTCCACTAATGAAAAACTGTTTTTT. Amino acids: CASSYPSTNEKLFF.